The 29 T cell receptor beta chains reported below all come from one sample, sequenced in a study of Ad26.COV2.S vaccination and SARS-CoV-2 variants. Sample treatment: some 20 received Ad26.COV2.S at low or high dose, single or two shots; 5 received placebo; per-sample allocation not given. Sampling was done on day 63 after the first vaccine or placebo injection. Profiling relied on immunoSEQ multiplex PCR, and the TCRdb table lists in-frame clones only, not all of them. Of a few hundred thousand clones in the sample, approximately 87% were seen once. The source was peripheral blood, collected in a trial of Ad26.COV2.S vaccine versus placebo. The receptors were sampled from a person aged 18-65 years who received the Ad26.COV2.S COVID-19 vaccine or a placebo.

V and J are TRBV6-5 and TRBJ2-7, with 9 bases fitting TRBD2. Germline lookup yields CDR1 MNHEY and CDR2 SVGAGI. After removal of 1 base from V and 3 bases from J, the junction contained 4 bases not matched to a gene. CDR3 length: 15 amino acids. The CDR3 spells CASSYWASGVYEQYF. CDR3 in DNA: TGTGCCAGCAGTTACTGGGCTAGCGGGGTCTACGAGCAGTACTTC.

V is TRBV4-3 and J is TRBJ2-3; D perhaps matches TRBD2 (7 bases). In germline, CDR1 is LGHNA, CDR2 YSLEER. The CDR3 has 16 residues. Trimming cost V 2 bases and J 5 bases, with 17 bases left between them. The CDR3 loop is CASSQLGGGPGDTQYF. The CDR3 coding sequence is TGCGCCAGCAGCCAACTAGGGGGGGGGCCTGGAGATACGCAGTATTTT.

This chain joins TRBV5-4 and TRBJ2-5; D is unclear. The CDR3 contains 14 residues. Germline V lookup: CDR1 SGHNT, CDR2 YYREEE (reference sequence). V was clipped by 0 bases and J by 1 base, with 7 bases between them. CDR3 sequence reads: CASSLGPAQETQYF. The CDR3 DNA sequence: TGTGCCAGCAGCTTGGGGCCAGCCCAAGAGACCCAGTACTTC.

In the case of this clone: This CDR3 is also generated by other DNA sequences in the sample. The CDR3 DNA sequence: TGCGCCAGCAGCTTGGAGGGCTTCACAGATACGCAGTATTTT. It codes for CASSLEGFTDTQYF. The chain is built from TRBV5-1 and TRBJ2-3; D is uncertain. Germline V gene sequence: CDR1 SGHRS, CDR2 YFSETQ. Deletions cut 0 bases from V and 2 bases from J, with 7 bases between. The CDR3 totals 14 residues.

The rearrangement joins TRBV6-2 or TRBV6-3 to TRBJ2-2, with 14 bases aligning to TRBD2. CDR3 length equals 16 residues. Germline V lookup: CDR1 MNHEY, CDR2 SVGEGT. Trimming removed 2 bases from V and 5 bases from J; junction bases left unmatched: 1. CDR3 coding DNA: TGTGCCAGCAGTTACGGGACTAGCGGGGGAACCGGGGAGCTGTTTTTT. Translating gives CASSYGTSGGTGELFF.

The CDR3 DNA follows: TGTGCCAGCAGCCTTCGACACACTGAAGCTTTCTTT. Translating gives CASSLRHTEAFF. The V gene is TRBV5-6, the J gene TRBJ1-1; D gene ambiguous. Germline CDR1 SGHDT, CDR2 YYEEEE. The CDR3 is 12 amino acids. V shed 4 bases and J shed 3 bases, with 7 bases lying between them.

This chain links TRBV4-1 with TRBJ2-7; D ambiguous. Germline assignment: CDR1 MGHRA and CDR2 YSYEKL. The length of the CDR3 is 17 residues. V was shortened by 2 bases and J by 3 bases, with 20 bases between the two germline ends. CDR3 coding DNA: TGCGCCAGCAGCCAACCATCGGACGGCCGAAGACACTACGAGCAGTACTTC. Protein product: CASSQPSDGRRHYEQYF.

The chain has TRBV5-1 and TRBJ1-4, with 8 bases that match TRBD1. This CDR3 is 14 amino acids long. The V segment lost 4 bases and the J segment 3 bases; nucleotides outside the gene matches: 2. The germline V gene has CDR1 SGHRS and CDR2 YFSETQ. CDR3 region: CASSRQGSNEKLFF. DNA for the CDR3: TGCGCCAGCAGCCGACAGGGGTCTAATGAAAAACTGTTTTTT.

The gene calls are TRBV7-2 and TRBJ2-2; a possible D gene is TRBD2 (6 bases). Trimming cost V 7 bases and J 0 bases, with 15 bases left between them. CDR1 and CDR2 (germline): SGHTA, FQGNSA. The CDR3 is made up of 16 amino acids. CDR3 residues: CASTSAWGANTGELFF. The DNA of the CDR3 is TGTGCCAGCACCTCGGCATGGGGGGCGAACACCGGGGAGCTGTTTTTT.

The rearrangement joins TRBV15 to TRBJ1-5; 8 positions match TRBD1. Germline lookup yields CDR1 LNHNV and CDR2 YYDKDF (reference sequence). The V segment lost 0 bases and the J segment 9 bases; nucleotides outside the gene matches: 10. The CDR3 has 16 amino acids. CDR3 sequence: CATSRDPMAGGPPQHF. CDR3 coding DNA: TGTGCCACCAGCAGAGATCCCATGGCAGGGGGCCCGCCCCAGCATTTT. Variable domain in full (rest from reference TRBV15 and TRBJ1-5): DAMVIQNPRYQVTQFGKPVTLSCSQTLNHNVMYWYQQKSSQAPKLLFHYYDKDFNNEADTPDNFQSRRPNTSFCFLDIRSPGLGDTAMYLCATSRDPMAGGPPQHFGDGTRLSIL.

The rearrangement links TRBV11-1 to TRBJ2-7, with D hard to call. Trimming shortened V by 5 bases and J by 0 bases, and 11 bases separated the two germline ends. The CDR3 spans 14 residues. CDR1 and CDR2 from the germline V gene are SGHAT and FQDESV (reference sequence). CDR3 coding DNA: TGTGCCAGCAGCCGAGGTCCGGTCTCCTACGAGCAGTACTTC. Translation: CASSRGPVSYEQYF.

This chain joins TRBV30 and TRBJ2-5; no clear D gene. Trimming cost V 7 bases and J 4 bases, with 10 bases left between them. The CDR3 consists of 11 residues. CDR1 GTSNPN and CDR2 SVGIG come from the germline V gene (reference sequence). DNA for the CDR3: TGTGCCTTCCGACTGGGAGAGACCCAGTACTTC. This sequence encodes CAFRLGETQYF.

The J gene is TRBJ1-2, the V gene TRBV4-3, with no clear D. Germline lookup yields CDR1 LGHNA and CDR2 YSLEER. CDR3 length: 13 residues. Deletions cut 0 bases from V and 5 bases from J, with 7 bases between. CDR3 nucleotide sequence: TGCGCCAGCAGCCAAGACAGCACTTATGGCTACACCTTC. Its protein is CASSQDSTYGYTF.

This sequence joins TRBV15 and TRBJ2-6; D gene unclear. This CDR3 has 17 residues. Germline V gene lookup returns CDR1 LNHNV and CDR2 YYDKDF (reference sequence). Deletions cut 1 base from V and 0 bases from J, with 10 bases between. CDR3 DNA sequence: TGTGCCACCAGCAGAGGCGGTGGATCCTCTGGGGCCAACGTCCTGACTTTC. Translated, it gives CATSRGGGSSGANVLTF.

The V and J genes are TRBV4-1 and TRBJ1-2; 8 bases are shared with TRBD1. The J segment lost 4 bases and the V segment lost 0 bases, leaving 7 bases of the junction unmatched. The CDR3 contains 16 residues. The germline CDR1 and CDR2 sequences are MGHRA and YSYEKL. CDR3 bases: TGCGCCAGCAGCCAAGATAGTCAGGGGGCGAGCTATGGCTACACCTTC. Encoded protein: CASSQDSQGASYGYTF.

The V gene is TRBV28, the J gene TRBJ2-1; D unclear. This CDR3 has 15 residues. Looked up from germline, CDR1 is MDHEN and CDR2 is SYDVKM. V gave up 1 base and J gave up 5 bases, with 12 bases separating them. The CDR3 sequence is CASSLLPESHNEQFF. CDR3 bases: TGTGCCAGCAGTTTATTGCCCGAAAGCCACAATGAGCAGTTCTTC.

V is TRBV19 and J is TRBJ1-1; D is unresolved. Germline CDR1 and CDR2: LNHDA and SQIVND (reference sequence). Trimming stripped 10 bases from V and 7 bases from J, with 16 bases between. The CDR3 consists of 12 residues. The CDR3: CAIITGGFEAFF. The CDR3 bases are TGTGCCATCATCACGGGAGGATTTGAAGCTTTCTTT.

This clone was counted a few times. The rearrangement links TRBV11-2 to TRBJ2-2; D unclear. V lost 5 bases to trimming and J lost 5 bases, with 9 bases between them. The length of the CDR3 is 13 residues. Per the germline V gene, CDR1 is SGHAT and CDR2 is FQNNGV. The DNA for the CDR3 is TGTGCCAGCAGCATAGGACCGACCGGGGAGCTGTTTTTT. As protein: CASSIGPTGELFF.

The V call is TRBV18, the J call TRBJ2-5; 8 bases are a match to TRBD2. CDR1 is KGHSH and CDR2 is LQKENI in the germline V gene. The V gene end was trimmed by 3 bases and the J gene end by 3 bases; junction bases not matched to a gene: 3. The CDR3 covers 14 residues. The CDR3 reads CASSPRAGEETQYF. The CDR3 bases are TGTGCCAGCTCACCCCGAGCGGGGGAAGAGACCCAGTACTTC.

The rearrangement links TRBV6-5 to TRBJ1-3, with 8 bases aligning to TRBD1. This CDR3 has 15 amino acids. From germline, CDR1 is MNHEY and CDR2 SVGAGI. The ends lost 6 bases at V and 2 bases at J; junction bases unmatched: 6. CDR3 region: CASSPDREPGNTIYF. CDR3 DNA: TGTGCCAGCAGCCCGGACAGGGAGCCTGGAAACACCATATATTTT.

CDR3 DNA: TGTGCCAGTACCAGGACAGTGAACACTGAAGCTTTCTTT. Residues: CASTRTVNTEAFF. The rearrangement joins TRBV19 to TRBJ1-1, with D possibly being TRBD1 (6 bases). The germline V gene has CDR1 LNHDA and CDR2 SQIVND (reference sequence). The CDR3 is 13 amino acids. The germline V and J ends were trimmed by 7 bases and 0 bases, with 9 bases remaining between them.

The chain uses TRBV7-9 and TRBJ2-3, with D uncertain. The CDR3 contains 14 residues. The germline CDR1 and CDR2 sequences are SEHNR and FQNEAQ (reference sequence). Trimming shortened V by 4 bases and J by 4 bases, and 12 bases separated the two germline ends. For the CDR3, the DNA is TGTGCCAGCAGCTCGCCAGCCCGGTCAGATACGCAGTATTTT. This translates into CASSSPARSDTQYF.

The CDR3 region is CASSDRVTGTEAFF. CDR3 bases: TGTGCCAGCAGTGATCGTGTGACGGGGACTGAAGCTTTCTTT. The chain joins TRBV2 to TRBJ1-1; D is unclear. Germline values: CDR1 SNHLY, CDR2 FYNNEI. Trimming stripped 3 bases from V and 5 bases from J, with 13 bases between. The CDR3 is 14 residues long.

V and J are TRBV29-1 and TRBJ1-4; tentative D call: TRBD1 (5 bases). Trimming left V 4 bases short and J 7 bases short, with 13 bases between. The germline CDR1 and CDR2 sequences are SQVTM and ANQGSEA. This CDR3 contains 13 residues. CDR3 nucleotides: TGCAGCGTTGTGGAGGGGAGAAGTGAAAAACTGTTTTTT. It codes for CSVVEGRSEKLFF.

The chain links TRBV7-3 to TRBJ1-3; a weak D match, TRBD1 (6 bases). V lost 4 bases, J lost 4 bases, and 8 bases lay in between. The CDR3 runs 13 residues. Germline lookup yields CDR1 SGHTA and CDR2 FQGTGA. The CDR3 sequence is CASSSQGGNTIYF. The CDR3 nucleotides read TGTGCCAGCAGCTCCCAGGGGGGAAACACCATATATTTT.

The chain combines TRBV5-1 with TRBJ2-7, with D possibly being TRBD1 (6 bases). CDR3 size: 14 residues. Per the germline V gene, CDR1 is SGHRS and CDR2 is YFSETQ. Deletions cut 3 bases from V and 2 bases from J, with 12 bases between. CDR3 in amino acids: CASSWGHITYEQYF. The CDR3 DNA sequence: TGCGCCAGCAGCTGGGGACACATCACCTACGAGCAGTACTTC.

V gene TRBV30 combines with J gene TRBJ2-1, with TRBD1 matching 9 bases. The junction had 8 bases not matched to a gene; V was cut back by 4 bases and J by 10 bases. The length of the CDR3 is 13 residues. Germline V lookup: CDR1 GTSNPN, CDR2 SVGIG (reference sequence). The CDR3 loop reads CAWTQGGTGEQFF. The CDR3 DNA reads TGTGCCTGGACGCAGGGTGGGACAGGGGAGCAGTTCTTC. Filled out from reference TRBV30 and TRBJ2-1, the complete variable domain reads SQTIHQWPATLVQPVGSPLSLECTVEGTSNPNLYWYRQAAGRGLQLLFYSVGIGQISSEVPQNLSASRPQDRQFILSSKKLLLSDSGFYLCAWTQGGTGEQFFGPGTRLTVL.

This chain joins TRBV7-6 and TRBJ2-7, with TRBD1 matching 9 bases. Germline lookup yields CDR1 SGHVS and CDR2 FNYEAQ. V trimming: 5 bases; J trimming: 6 bases; junction bases outside the gene matches: 5. The CDR3 runs to 13 residues. CDR3 bases: TGTGCCAGCAGCCCCCGGACAGGGGTCGAGCAGTACTTC. Translating gives CASSPRTGVEQYF.

The chain is built from TRBV19 and TRBJ2-3; D tentatively fits TRBD1 or TRBD2 (5 bases each). Germline CDR1 is LNHDA and CDR2 is SQIVND (reference sequence). CDR3 length: 13 amino acids. The germline V and J ends were trimmed by 2 bases and 4 bases, with 7 bases remaining between them. CDR3 in amino acids: CASSIQGADTQYF. CDR3 nucleotide sequence: TGTGCCAGTAGTATACAGGGAGCAGATACGCAGTATTTT.